The entry below gives a single T cell receptor (beta chain) sequence along with its context. The data are from a study of PD-L1 blockade in urothelial cancer. Study context: Blood was evaluated 3 weeks (second dose) and 6 weeks after therapy began.

Clones were read by immunoSEQ multiplex PCR, and TCRdb kept only the in-frame ones, dropping some. The sample lists fewer than 40,000 clones, 90% occurring once. This TCR was sampled from a man between 65 and 85 years old with urothelial cancer. The input for sequencing was PBMCs, taken around atezolizumab (anti-PD-L1) treatment.

CDR3 DNA sequence: TGTGCCAGCAGCTTGGAAGGGGCCGGGGAGCTGTTTTTT. This encodes CASSLEGAGELFF. The chain is built from TRBV5-4 and TRBJ2-2; D is perhaps TRBD1 (5 bases). Trimming took off 0 bases at V and 6 bases at J, with 6 bases between the two ends. The CDR3 length is 13 residues. The germline V gene has CDR1 SGHNT and CDR2 YYREEE (reference sequence). Full variable domain (missing parts from reference TRBV5-4 and TRBJ2-2): ETGVTQSPTHLIKTRGQQVTLRCSSQSGHNTVSWYQQALGQGPQFIFQYYREEENGRGNFPPRFSGLQFPNYSSELNVNALELDDSALYLCASSLEGAGELFFGEGSRLTVL.